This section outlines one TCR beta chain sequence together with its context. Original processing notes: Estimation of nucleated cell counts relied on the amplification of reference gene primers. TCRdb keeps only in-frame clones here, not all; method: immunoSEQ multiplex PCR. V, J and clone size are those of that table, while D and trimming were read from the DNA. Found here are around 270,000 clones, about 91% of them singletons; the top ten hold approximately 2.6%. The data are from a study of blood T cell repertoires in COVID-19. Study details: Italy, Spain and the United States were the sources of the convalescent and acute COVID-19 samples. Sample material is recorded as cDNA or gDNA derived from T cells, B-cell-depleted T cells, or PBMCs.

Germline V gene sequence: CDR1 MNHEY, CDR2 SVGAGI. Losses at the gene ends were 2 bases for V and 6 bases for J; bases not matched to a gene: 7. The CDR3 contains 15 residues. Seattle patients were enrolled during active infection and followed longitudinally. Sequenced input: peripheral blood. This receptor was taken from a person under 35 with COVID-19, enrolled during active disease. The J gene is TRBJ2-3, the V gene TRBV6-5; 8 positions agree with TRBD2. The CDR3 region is CASSYEAGVTDTQYF. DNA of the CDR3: TGTGCCAGCAGTTACGAAGCGGGAGTCACTGATACGCAGTATTTT.